This T cell receptor beta chain was observed in a study of vaccination and CD4 T cells after COVID-19. Study context: Post-COVID samples had a sampling time that fell a median roughly 92 days after diagnosis (range 35 to 161). The cells were exposed to overlapping spike peptides originating from SARS-CoV-2, HCoV-NL63, HCoV-OC43 and HCoV-229E for stimulation.

Noted treatment: roughly nine-day PBMC culture with coronavirus spike peptide pools or control peptides (ViraFEST assay). T cells were expanded with peptide pools, and expanded clonotypes were identified by TCR sequencing. CD4+ T cells were isolated by negative selection after more than eight days of culture. Cultured CD4+ T-cell DNA underwent Oncomine TCR Beta short-read sequencing. TCRdb re-analysed the PCR reads in MiXCR, keeping a single row per CDR3 protein. The sample lists about 13,000 distinct CDR3 sequences; about 50% were seen once. CDR3 length: 18 amino acids. CDR1 and CDR2 (germline): MDHEN, SYDVKM. Trimming pared 2 bases from V and 2 bases from J, leaving 19 bases between. This clonotype was counted a single time. Its antigen is as yet unknown.

This sequence was found in a human donor who had recovered from COVID-19. Specimen: CD4+ T cells from blood, cultured in vitro. The chain carries TRBV28 and TRBJ1-5; weak D call: TRBD1 (6 bases). This CDR3 is CASSLRSGGLNRNQPQHF. CDR3 nucleotides: TGTGCCAGCAGTTTAAGAAGTGGGGGCCTCAATCGCAATCAGCCCCAGCATTTT.